This entry is about one T cell receptor (beta chain). From germline, CDR1 is MNHEY and CDR2 SVGEGT. The length of the CDR3 is 15 residues. Trimming shortened V by 7 bases and J by 0 bases, and 16 bases separated the two germline ends. The source of the sample is a study of blood T cell repertoires in COVID-19. In the study overall: Sites in the United States, Italy and Spain provided acute and convalescent COVID-19 samples. T cells, B-cell-depleted T cells, or PBMCs provided the cDNA or gDNA that served as material.

Original data processing: Reference gene primer amplification gave nucleated cell count estimates. Repertoires were generated with immunoSEQ multiplex PCR, while TCRdb's copy carries only in-frame clones and drops some. That table supplies the V and J calls and clone size; D and trimming were determined from the DNA. The repertoire holds 450,000 or so clones, with about 89% as singletons. Patients of the Seattle cohort, enrolled during active infection, were followed longitudinally. The clonotype comes from a woman aged 40 to 50 with COVID-19, enrolled during active disease. The chain links TRBV6-2 or TRBV6-3 to TRBJ2-7; possible D gene TRBD2, 5 bases. Sequencing used peripheral blood. The CDR3 loop reads CASTPRTGYSYEQYF. The CDR3 DNA reads as TGTGCCAGCACCCCCCGGACTGGTTACTCCTACGAGCAGTACTTC.